The next 20 T cell receptor beta chains were all read from a single sample in a study of CD8+ T cells in alopecia areata. Treatment described: oral pan-JAK inhibitor, 5-10 mg twice daily. The sequencing template was cDNA reverse transcribed from extracted RNA. Using immunoSEQ multiplex PCR, the repertoire was profiled, and TCRdb retains in-frame clones only, with some absent. Of 170,000 or so clones in the sample, about 55% are singletons; the top ten hold approximately 11%. The specimen comprised CD8+ T cells sorted from blood, sampled at week 24, from a patient treated with tofacitinib. All receptors derive from a human donor with alopecia areata.

J is TRBJ1-2 and V is TRBV19; D ambiguous. The germline CDR1 and CDR2 sequences are LNHDA and SQIVND (reference sequence). This CDR3 spans 11 amino acids. The germline V and J ends were trimmed by 3 bases and 8 bases, with 7 bases remaining between them. The DNA for the CDR3 is TGTGCCAGTAGTATGGAGCGAGGCTACACCTTC. Its translation is CASSMERGYTF.

The V gene is TRBV27, the J gene TRBJ2-3; perhaps TRBD1 as D (6 bases). V was cut by 1 base and J by 5 bases, with 7 bases left in between. Germline V gene lookup returns CDR1 MNHEY and CDR2 SMNVEV (reference sequence). This CDR3 region has 13 residues. The CDR3 bases are TGTGCCAGCAGTTTATTAGGGGGAGATACGCAGTATTTT. It yields the protein CASSLLGGDTQYF.

The chain carries TRBV27 and TRBJ1-5; TRBD1 aligns across 7 bases. The V segment lost 5 bases and the J segment 4 bases; nucleotides outside the gene matches: 11. CDR1 is MNHEY, CDR2 SMNVEV, per germline (reference sequence). The CDR3 has 16 residues. The CDR3 DNA reads TGTGCCAGCAGTGCCTCAGGGGGAGAGGGGAATCAGCCCCAGCATTTT. It translates to CASSASGGEGNQPQHF.

The chain is built from TRBV5-4 and TRBJ1-2, with 10 bases lining up with TRBD1. With V trimmed by 7 bases and J by 2 bases, 5 bases remained unmatched. Germline V gene data show CDR1 as SGHNT and CDR2 as YYREEE (reference sequence). The CDR3 is made up of 14 amino acids. CDR3 nucleotides: TGTGCCAGCGAACCGGGACAGGGGAACTATGGCTACACCTTC. Translation: CASEPGQGNYGYTF.

This clone was counted a few times. The chain employs TRBV30 and TRBJ2-7; tentatively, D is TRBD2 (6 bases). The CDR3 is 12 amino acids. Deletions cut 1 base from V and 6 bases from J, with 10 bases between. Germline V CDR1 and CDR2: GTSNPN, SVGIG (reference sequence). This CDR3 reads CAWSGGAVEQYF. CDR3 nucleotides: TGTGCCTGGAGTGGCGGGGCTGTCGAGCAGTACTTC.

The chain has TRBV6-5 and TRBJ1-5; D gene unclear. CDR1 is MNHEY, CDR2 SVGAGI, per germline. The CDR3 has 13 amino acids. The V gene lost 6 bases and the J gene lost 5 bases, with 11 bases spanning the gap. The CDR3 DNA sequence: TGTGCCAGCAGCATCATCCCTGATCAGCCCCAGCATTTT. This gives the protein CASSIIPDQPQHF.

The chain carries TRBV27 and TRBJ2-1, with TRBD2 as a possible D gene (5 bases). The V gene's germline CDR1 is MNHEY and CDR2 SMNVEV (reference sequence). V was trimmed by 6 bases and J by 4 bases, leaving 10 bases between them. CDR3 length equals 13 residues. Here the CDR3 DNA reads TGTGCCAGCAGAGCGGATCGATACAATGAGCAGTTCTTC. This codes for CASRADRYNEQFF.

This clone was recorded a few times. The CDR3 sequence: CASNGRATQEEAFF. In nucleotides, the CDR3 is TGTGCCAGCAACGGCCGGGCCACACAAGAGGAAGCTTTCTTT. J is TRBJ1-1 and V is TRBV7-2; no reliable D call. The CDR3 has 14 amino acids. The germline V and J ends were trimmed by 7 bases and 8 bases, with 20 bases remaining between them. Germline CDR1 is SGHTA and CDR2 is FQGNSA.

The chain carries TRBV5-6 and TRBJ2-5; TRBD2 agrees at 9 bases. Germline CDR1 reads SGHDT; CDR2 reads YYEEEE. V lost 3 bases to trimming and J lost 0 bases; unmatched junction nucleotides: 3. The CDR3 totals 15 residues. CDR3 amino acids: CASSSERGDQETQYF. The CDR3 nucleotides are TGTGCCAGCAGCTCTGAGCGGGGGGACCAAGAGACCCAGTACTTC.

This chain connects TRBV7-9 to TRBJ2-4, with D perhaps TRBD2 (6 bases). This CDR3 region has 12 residues. CDR1 SEHNR and CDR2 FQNEAQ come from the germline V gene (reference sequence). The chain's CDR3 is CASGRGKNIQYF. The CDR3 bases are TGTGCTAGCGGTCGGGGAAAAAACATTCAGTACTTC.

The rearrangement links TRBV27 to TRBJ2-7; no firm D call. V lost 6 bases and J 5 bases, leaving 8 bases between the germline ends. From germline, CDR1 is MNHEY and CDR2 SMNVEV (reference sequence). The CDR3 contains 11 residues. This chain's CDR3 is CASRVGDEQYF. The CDR3 nucleotides read TGTGCCAGCAGGGTTGGGGACGAGCAGTACTTC.

The CDR3 spells CASSSGTLSYTF. CDR3 DNA sequence: TGTGCCAGCAGTTCCGGGACGTTGAGCTACACCTTC. This chain connects TRBV6-5 to TRBJ1-2; D might be TRBD1 (5 bases). Germline V CDR1 and CDR2: MNHEY, SVGAGI. Trimming removed 4 bases from V and 9 bases from J, with 12 bases in between. This CDR3 is 12 amino acids long.

The J gene is TRBJ1-1, the V gene TRBV30, with 12 bases fitting TRBD1. CDR1 is GTSNPN and CDR2 is SVGIG in the germline V gene (reference sequence). The CDR3 runs 17 residues. With V trimmed by 1 base and J by 3 bases, 9 bases remained unmatched. The CDR3 sequence is CAWSGLGTGGVYTEAFF. The CDR3 DNA sequence: TGTGCCTGGAGTGGATTGGGGACAGGGGGCGTCTACACTGAAGCTTTCTTT.

This clone was found a few times. The V gene is TRBV5-1, the J gene TRBJ2-3; TRBD1 might be the D (5 bases). The length of the CDR3 is 13 residues. Between the trimmed V and J ends, which lost 7 bases and 5 bases, there was a span of 14 bases. Germline CDR1 SGHRS, CDR2 YFSETQ. The CDR3 coding sequence is TGCGCCAGCTTCCCAGGGAATGGAGATACGCAGTATTTT. Translating it yields CASFPGNGDTQYF.

V usage is TRBV25-1 and J usage is TRBJ1-1; 11 bases are shared with TRBD1. Germline CDR1 MGHDK, CDR2 SYGVNS. J was trimmed by 1 base and V by 3 bases; bases with no gene match: 4. The CDR3 contains 16 residues. DNA of the CDR3: TGTGCCAGCAGTGATCCGGGACAGGGGGGGAACACTGAAGCTTTCTTT. It is translated as CASSDPGQGGNTEAFF.

This clone was counted only a few times. The CDR3 reads CASRLGRDGYTF. In nucleotides, the CDR3 is TGTGCCAGCAGGTTGGGCAGGGATGGCTACACCTTC. V and J are TRBV27 and TRBJ1-2; possible D gene TRBD1, 5 bases. Germline lookup yields CDR1 MNHEY and CDR2 SMNVEV (reference sequence). V gave up 6 bases and J gave up 6 bases, with 11 bases separating them. This CDR3 contains 12 residues.

For the CDR3, the DNA is TGTGCCAGCAGCCGGACACCGAGGGCTAATATAGAGACCCAGTACTTC. Translated: CASSRTPRANIETQYF. V and J are TRBV5-6 and TRBJ2-5, with D perhaps matching TRBD1 or TRBD2 (5 bases each). The V and J ends lost 4 bases and 4 bases respectively, with 20 bases between them. The CDR3 contains 16 residues. Germline CDR1 reads SGHDT; CDR2 reads YYEEEE.

This sequence joins TRBV5-6 and TRBJ2-3; TRBD2 matches at 8 bases. Germline CDR1 is SGHDT and CDR2 is YYEEEE. CDR3 length equals 15 residues. V gave up 1 base and J gave up 4 bases; unmatched junction bases: 5. This CDR3 is CASSLFAGGSDTQYF. The CDR3 coding sequence is TGTGCCAGCAGCTTGTTTGCGGGGGGCTCAGATACGCAGTATTTT.

The chain carries TRBV19 and TRBJ2-1, with 8 positions matching TRBD1. Trimming at V came to 6 bases and at J to 4 bases, leaving 11 bases not matched to a gene. CDR1 and CDR2 from the germline V gene are LNHDA and SQIVND (reference sequence). The CDR3 has 16 amino acids. CDR3 sequence: CASRPKDRALYNEQFF. DNA of the CDR3: TGTGCCAGTAGGCCCAAGGACAGGGCCCTATACAATGAGCAGTTCTTC.

The rearrangement joins TRBV7-2 to TRBJ1-1, with D possibly TRBD1 on 5 matching bases. V lost 0 bases and J lost 4, with 9 bases in between. The CDR3 loop spans 14 amino acids. Germline loops: CDR1 SGHTA, CDR2 FQGNSA. CDR3 bases: TGTGCCAGCAGCTTAGCGGCTAGGGGCACTGAAGCTTTCTTT. It specifies CASSLAARGTEAFF.